This TCR beta chain is drawn from a study of identical twins. Template switching introduced a universal primer site, and the cDNA bore unique molecular identifiers. TCRdb passed the 5' RACE reads through MiXCR, listing each CDR3 protein once. The sample comprises more than 650,000 distinct CDR3 sequences, roughly 6% of which are singletons, and approximately 1.6% rests with the top ten. Trimming shortened V by 0 bases and J by 2 bases, and 16 bases separated the two germline ends. This CDR3 has 16 amino acids. CDR1 SQVTM and CDR2 ANQGSEA come from the germline V gene. Study results and caveats: Invariant MAIT and iNKT cells are populations that could partly confound zero-insertion analyses. Twins' surplus sharing was weaker for beta out-of-frame sequences. Without tracking the same donors, conclusions rested on cross-sectional statistical analysis.

There are a few counts of this clonotype. Its cognate antigen is unknown. The receptor comes from a man aged 18-30 years in good health. The sequencing sample was made of naive T cells sorted from blood. The genes are TRBV29-1 and TRBJ2-5; D possibly corresponds to TRBD1 (6 bases). CDR3 DNA sequence: TGCAGCGTTGAAGACAGGACAGCGCTACTGCAAGAGACCCAGTACTTC. Protein sequence: CSVEDRTALLQETQYF.